Below are 20 T cell receptor beta chains sequenced from a single sample in a study of T cells after yellow fever vaccination. TCRdb processed the 5' RACE reads anew with MiXCR; each CDR3 protein has one entry. Of 110,000 or so distinct CDR3 sequences detected, around 7.2% appear once; the ten largest clones hold approximately 2.7%. The sample was CD4+ T cells sorted from PBMCs, taken more than 40 days after the first yellow fever vaccination. The receptors were sampled from a man aged 18 to 29 who received the YFV17D yellow fever vaccine.

In its sample, this clonotype was seen many times. The chain carries TRBV7-2 and TRBJ2-4; 7 positions match TRBD2. The germline V gene encodes CDR1 SGHTA and CDR2 FQGNSA. V shed 3 bases and J 8 bases; nucleotides not matched to a gene: 4. There are 13 residues in the CDR3. CDR3 nucleotide sequence: TGTGCCAGCAGCTTTCGGGCGGGAGACATTCAGTACTTC. The encoded protein is CASSFRAGDIQYF.

The sample holds a few counts of this clonotype. One junction end disagrees with the germline gene, perhaps due to a read error. The CDR3 coding sequence is TGCACCAGCAGTCCAAGGACTAGCGGCGACAATGAGCAGTTCTTC. Amino acids: CTSSPRTSGDNEQFF. The chain is built from TRBV27 and TRBJ2-1; 10 bases are shared with TRBD2. The length of the CDR3 is 15 residues. Per the germline V gene, CDR1 is MNHEY and CDR2 is SMNVEV (reference sequence).

This clonotype was recorded many times. V usage is TRBV4-3 and J usage is TRBJ2-3; TRBD2 matches 9 bases. This CDR3 spans 16 amino acids. Germline lookup yields CDR1 LGHNA and CDR2 YSLEER. Trimming at V came to 1 base and at J to 2 bases, leaving 4 bases not matched to a gene. The CDR3 DNA follows: TGCGCCAGCAGCCAAGGAGCGGGGGGCCCCACAGATACGCAGTATTTT. It is translated as CASSQGAGGPTDTQYF.

This clonotype was seen at least ten times. V and J are TRBV5-5 and TRBJ2-1; D possibly corresponds to TRBD2 (5 bases). The CDR3 is 18 residues long. Trimming took off 2 bases at V and 0 bases at J, with 18 bases between the two ends. Germline CDR1 reads SGHKS; CDR2 reads YYEKEE (reference sequence). The CDR3 protein is CASSFRRTFLSSYNEQFF. CDR3 nucleotides: TGTGCCAGCAGCTTCCGGAGGACTTTTCTAAGCTCCTACAATGAGCAGTTCTTC.

This clonotype was seen a handful of times. The chain is built from TRBV3-1 and TRBJ1-1, with TRBD1 matching over 7 bases. The J segment lost 6 bases and the V segment lost 1 base, leaving 8 bases of the junction unmatched. The V gene's germline CDR1 is LGHDT and CDR2 YNNKEL (reference sequence). This CDR3 is 15 amino acids long. In DNA form, the CDR3 reads TGTGCCAGCAGCCAAGTGAGACAGGGTACCCCTGAAGCTTTCTTT. It encodes CASSQVRQGTPEAFF.

In this sample, this clonotype turned up many times. V usage is TRBV5-6 and J usage is TRBJ2-7; D is unresolved. This CDR3 has 11 amino acids. The germline V gene has CDR1 SGHDT and CDR2 YYEEEE. The ends were cut back, 4 bases at V and 3 bases at J, with 5 bases in the middle. CDR3 sequence: CASSAYYEQYV. The CDR3 DNA reads as TGTGCCAGCAGCGCCTACTACGAGCAGTACGTC.

This clonotype showed up many times. The J gene is TRBJ2-4, the V gene TRBV29-1, with D possibly TRBD1 on 6 matching bases. V was clipped by 4 bases and J by 7 bases, with 11 bases between them. From germline, CDR1 is SQVTM and CDR2 ANQGSEA. CDR3 length: 12 residues. CDR3 nucleotides: TGCAGCGTTGTCCAGGGGAGCAACATTCAGTACTTC. Translating it yields CSVVQGSNIQYF.

This clonotype was picked up many times. The chain employs TRBV7-8 and TRBJ2-7; 7 positions agree with TRBD2. Germline CDR1 is SGHVS and CDR2 is FQNEAQ. The CDR3 extends over 17 amino acids. V shed 1 base and J 5 bases; nucleotides not matched to a gene: 14. Here the CDR3 reads CASSLGSRAGAVDEQYV. The CDR3 region has the DNA TGTGCCAGCAGCTTAGGTTCTCGGGCGGGAGCGGTAGACGAGCAGTACGTC.

The chain has TRBV24-1 and TRBJ2-1; unclear D gene. V was shortened by 9 bases and J by 5 bases, with 19 bases between the two germline ends. Germline V gives CDR1 KGHDR, CDR2 SFDVKD. CDR3 size: 15 residues. CDR3 residues: CATRGPSSQDNEQFF. The CDR3 DNA sequence: TGTGCCACCCGTGGTCCCAGTAGCCAGGACAATGAGCAGTTCTTC.

This clonotype was detected many times. The genes are TRBV4-1 and TRBJ2-5; 9 bases align to TRBD1. Germline loops: CDR1 MGHRA, CDR2 YSYEKL. V gave up 1 base and J gave up 2 bases; unmatched junction bases: 5. The CDR3 runs to 16 residues. The CDR3 nucleotides read TGCGCCAGCAGCCAAGGCGGGACAGGGATACAAGAGACCCAGTACTTC. Amino acid sequence: CASSQGGTGIQETQYF.

This clonotype has ten or more counts. J is TRBJ1-5 and V is TRBV20-1; 7 nucleotides match TRBD1. CDR3 length: 13 residues. The germline CDR1 and CDR2 sequences are DFQATT and SNEGSKA (reference sequence). The trim removed 3 bases at V and 3 bases at J, leaving 2 bases unmatched. The CDR3 DNA is TGCAGTGCTAGGGGACAGAACAATCAGCCCCAGCATTTT. This encodes CSARGQNNQPQHF.

This clonotype was detected only a few times. The J gene is TRBJ1-2, the V gene TRBV20-1; TRBD1 matches 7 bases. The germline CDR1 and CDR2 sequences are DFQATT and SNEGSKA (reference sequence). The length of the CDR3 is 16 residues. Trimming cost V 0 bases and J 8 bases; bases outside gene matches: 15. The CDR3 protein is CSARDRREGGDKGYTF. CDR3 DNA sequence: TGCAGTGCTAGAGATCGGCGAGAAGGGGGCGATAAGGGCTACACCTTC.

The V call is TRBV5-5, the J call TRBJ2-7; the D is unclear. V was trimmed by 7 bases and J by 1 base, leaving 12 bases between them. This CDR3 spans 13 amino acids. CDR1 is SGHKS, CDR2 YYEKEE, per germline (reference sequence). CDR3: CASGPGPSYEQYV. The DNA of the CDR3 is TGTGCCAGCGGCCCTGGGCCATCCTACGAGCAGTACGTC.

This clonotype was observed at least ten times. The chain combines TRBV11-2 with TRBJ1-5, with unresolved D. V was cut by 0 bases and J by 4 bases, with 7 bases left in between. The length of the CDR3 is 14 residues. CDR1 SGHAT and CDR2 FQNNGV come from the germline V gene. DNA for the CDR3: TGTGCCAGCAGCTTAGATCATACAAATCAGCCCCAGCATTTT. It specifies CASSLDHTNQPQHF.

Many counts were recorded for this clonotype. The genes are TRBV7-2 and TRBJ2-6; D gene unclear. The CDR3 length is 15 residues. Germline V gene lookup returns CDR1 SGHTA and CDR2 FQGNSA. V lost 4 bases and J 1 base, leaving 8 bases between the germline ends. CDR3: CASSSLRSGANVLTF. The DNA of the CDR3 is TGTGCCAGCAGCTCCTTGAGGTCTGGGGCCAACGTCCTGACTTTC.

This chain joins TRBV19 and TRBJ2-4, with D possibly TRBD1 on 5 matching bases. This CDR3 contains 16 residues. Germline CDR1 is LNHDA and CDR2 is SQIVND (reference sequence). V was clipped by 3 bases and J by 6 bases, with 18 bases between them. CDR3 DNA sequence: TGTGCCAGTAGTATGCGTCCGGGCCTAAGGGGAAACATTCAGTACTTC. This sequence encodes CASSMRPGLRGNIQYF.

This clonotype was counted ten times or more. The chain recombines TRBV7-3 with TRBJ2-1; 9 nucleotides agree with TRBD1. After removal of 7 bases from V and 5 bases from J, the junction contained 6 bases not matched to a gene. The CDR3 spans 14 residues. Germline assignment: CDR1 SGHTA and CDR2 FQGTGA. The CDR3 loop is CASTPQGADNEQFF. The CDR3 DNA follows: TGTGCCAGCACCCCACAGGGGGCAGACAATGAGCAGTTCTTC.

This clonotype has at least ten counts. This rearrangement joins TRBV12-3 or TRBV12-4 to TRBJ2-5; D is perhaps TRBD1 or TRBD2 (5 bases each). The CDR3 is made up of 13 amino acids. V lost 6 bases and J lost 5, with 13 bases in between. The CDR3 region is CASRFGDGETQYF. The CDR3 DNA sequence: TGTGCCAGCAGGTTTGGGGACGGGGAGACCCAGTACTTC.

The rearrangement joins TRBV18 to TRBJ1-6; 8 bases match TRBD1. V shed 6 bases and J 9 bases; nucleotides not matched to a gene: 10. CDR1 is KGHSH and CDR2 is LQKENI in the germline V gene. The CDR3 consists of 15 residues. The CDR3, as DNA: TGTGCCAGCTCCCAAACGGACAGGGCGGGTTCACCCCTCCACTTT. Its protein product is CASSQTDRAGSPLHF. The whole variable domain, filled in from reference TRBV18 and TRBJ1-6, reads NAGVMQNPRHLVRRRGQEARLRCSPMKGHSHVYWYRQLPEEGLKFMVYLQKENIIDESGMPKERFSAEFPKEGPSILRIQQVVRGDSAAYFCASSQTDRAGSPLHFGNGTRLTVT.

V gene TRBV6-5 combines with J gene TRBJ1-1; D remains ambiguous. The CDR3 length is 16 residues. The V gene lost 0 bases and the J gene lost 5 bases, with 16 bases spanning the gap. Germline V gene sequence: CDR1 MNHEY, CDR2 SVGAGI. This chain's CDR3 is CASSYSGWDERTEAFF. The DNA of the CDR3 is TGTGCCAGCAGTTACTCGGGTTGGGATGAGAGGACTGAAGCTTTCTTT.